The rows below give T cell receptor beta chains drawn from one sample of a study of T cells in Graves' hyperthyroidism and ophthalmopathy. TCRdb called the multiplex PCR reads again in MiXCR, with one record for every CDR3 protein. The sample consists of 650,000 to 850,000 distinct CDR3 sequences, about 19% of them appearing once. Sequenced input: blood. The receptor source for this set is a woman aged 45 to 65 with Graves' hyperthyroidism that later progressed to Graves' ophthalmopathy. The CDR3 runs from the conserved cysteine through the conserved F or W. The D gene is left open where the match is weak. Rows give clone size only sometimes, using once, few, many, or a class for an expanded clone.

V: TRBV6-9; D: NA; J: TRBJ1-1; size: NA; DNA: TGTGCCAGCAGTTATATCAACACTGAAGTTTTCTTT; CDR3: CASSYINTEVFF
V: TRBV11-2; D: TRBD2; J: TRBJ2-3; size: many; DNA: TGTGCCAGCAGCAAGGGACTAGCGGGGGGGCCCTCCACAGATACGCAGTATTTT; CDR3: CASSKGLAGGPSTDTQYF
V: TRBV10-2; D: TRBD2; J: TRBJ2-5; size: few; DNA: TGCGCCAGCAGTGACCTAGCGGTCGAGACCCAGTACTTC; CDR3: CASSDLAVETQYF
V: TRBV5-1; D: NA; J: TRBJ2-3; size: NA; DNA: TGCGCCAGCAGTTCCGGACTTGACACAGATACGCAGTATTTT; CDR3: CASSSGLDTDTQYF
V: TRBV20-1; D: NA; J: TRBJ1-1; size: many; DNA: TGCAGTGCTAGAGAGGGCACTGAAGCTTTCTTT; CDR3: CSAREGTEAFF
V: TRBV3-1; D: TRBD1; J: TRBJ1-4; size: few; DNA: TGTGCCAGCAGCCAAGATCAAGGACAGGGCCCTAATGAAAAACTGTTTTTT; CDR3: CASSQDQGQGPNEKLFF
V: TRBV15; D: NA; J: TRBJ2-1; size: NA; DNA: TGTGCCACCAGCAGAGCTGGGCCAGTACGAGCTGAGCAGTTCTTC; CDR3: CATSRAGPVRAEQFF
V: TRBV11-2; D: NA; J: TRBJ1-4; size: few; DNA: TGTGCCAGCAGCTTAGAAGTCGGGCCGGAGGTTGAAAAACTGTTTTTT; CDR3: CASSLEVGPEVEKLFF
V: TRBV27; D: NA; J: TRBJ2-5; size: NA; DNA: TGTGCCAGCAGGAACTACAACAATGAGAGGGAGACCCAGTACTTC; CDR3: CASRNYNNERETQYF
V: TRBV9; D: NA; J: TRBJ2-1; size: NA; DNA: TGTGCCAGCAGCGTAGGATCGGACTATGGATACAATGAGCAGTTCTTC; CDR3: CASSVGSDYGYNEQFF
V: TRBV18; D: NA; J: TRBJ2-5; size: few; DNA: TGTGCCAGCTCCCCTCTAAGAGGGGAGACCCAGTACTTC; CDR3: CASSPLRGETQYF
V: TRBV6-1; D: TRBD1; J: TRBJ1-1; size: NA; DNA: TGTGCCACCCAGGACAGGGCTGAAGCTTTCTTT; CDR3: CATQDRAEAFF
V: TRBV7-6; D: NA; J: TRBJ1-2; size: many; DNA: TGTGCCAGCAGCTTAGGACAGGACTTCTATGGCTACACCTTC; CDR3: CASSLGQDFYGYTF
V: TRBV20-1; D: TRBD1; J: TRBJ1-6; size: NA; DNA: TGCAGTGCTACAGTGACAGGGTCCTTAGACTCACCCCTCCACTTT; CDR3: CSATVTGSLDSPLHF
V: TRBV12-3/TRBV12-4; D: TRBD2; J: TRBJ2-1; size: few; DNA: TGTGCCAGCAGGGTCTTCGGGACTAGCTCCTACAATGAGCAGTTCTTC; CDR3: CASRVFGTSSYNEQFF